This T cell receptor (beta chain) was recorded in a study of cytomegalovirus exposure and HLA in healthy donors. The PCR was carried out with 60 Vbeta primers and 13 Jbeta primers. Data came from immunoSEQ multiplex PCR; TCRdb stores just in-frame clones and leaves some out. The table has 90,000 or so clones, around 80% seen once. The CDR3 spans 13 residues. Germline V gives CDR1 SGHNT, CDR2 YYREEE (reference sequence). The V gene lost 2 bases and the J gene lost 8 bases, with 13 bases spanning the gap. The sequencing input was PBMCs. The sequence was collected from a male donor in good health and CMV-seropositive. The J gene is TRBJ1-2, the V gene TRBV5-4, with D unclear. The CDR3 here is CASSFGGDVGYTF. DNA of the CDR3: TGTGCCAGCAGCTTTGGAGGTGATGTAGGCTACACCTTC.